The 9 T cell receptor beta chains presented below share a single source sample, sequenced in a study of blood T cells in healthy people across ages. A second about 6 to 11 cycle PCR used barcoded and J-beta primers. TCRdb called the 5' RACE reads again in MiXCR, with one record for every CDR3 protein. The data hold under 1,000,000 distinct CDR3 sequences, with 35% to 60% observed a single time. Material for sequencing was blood. Every receptor here comes from an elderly man in good health.

The chain recombines TRBV10-3 with TRBJ2-5, with a possible D match to TRBD2 (6 bases). The CDR3 spans 16 residues. Trimming cost V 0 bases and J 2 bases, with 13 bases left between them. The germline V gene encodes CDR1 ENHRY and CDR2 SYGVKD. The CDR3 protein is CAISESETRPQETQYF. The DNA of the CDR3 is TGTGCCATCAGTGAGTCCGAGACTAGACCACAAGAGACCCAGTACTTC.

As to this clonotype: A much larger clone sits a single nucleotide away, making a read error possible. This chain links TRBV29-1 with TRBJ2-1; a possible D gene is TRBD1 (5 bases). The J call could be wrong; TRBJ2-7 is a better fit for the DNA end. CDR1 is SQVTM and CDR2 is ANQGSEA in the germline V gene. The CDR3 totals 11 residues. This CDR3 is CSVFSGNEQYF. CDR3 sequence (DNA): TGCAGCGTTTTTTCAGGGAATGAGCAGTACTTC.

V is TRBV13 and J is TRBJ2-1; D call uncertain. Germline values: CDR1 PRHDT, CDR2 FYEKMQ (reference sequence). V lost 2 bases and J lost 9, with 17 bases in between. There are 15 residues in the CDR3. In DNA form, the CDR3 reads TGTGCCAGCAGCTTATTTGGAGTTGGGGTGTTTGAGCAGTTCTTC. Protein: CASSLFGVGVFEQFF.

This clonotype has ten or more counts. The genes are TRBV12-3 or TRBV12-4 and TRBJ2-1, with 8 nucleotides matching TRBD2. CDR3 length equals 13 residues. V trimming: 6 bases; J trimming: 6 bases; junction bases outside the gene matches: 4. The CDR3 bases are TGTGCCAGCAGCCTAGCGGGTGTCAATGAGCAGTTCTTC. It encodes CASSLAGVNEQFF.

This clonotype appeared a few times. This chain uses TRBV6-5 with TRBJ2-1; D may be TRBD2 (5 bases). V lost 6 bases and J 0 bases, leaving 12 bases between the germline ends. This CDR3 is built from 15 residues. Germline V gene sequence: CDR1 MNHEY, CDR2 SVGAGI. The CDR3 region has the DNA TGTGCCAGCAGCTCCGAGCGGACCTCCTACAATGAGCAGTTCTTC. It codes for CASSSERTSYNEQFF.

The genes are TRBV24-1 and TRBJ2-5; D is possibly TRBD1 (5 bases). Germline-derived CDR1 and CDR2 are KGHDR and SFDVKD. This CDR3 is built from 15 residues. V was clipped by 1 base and J by 3 bases, with 11 bases between them. The CDR3 DNA sequence: TGTGCCACCAGTGATTTTACGACAGCCAAAGAGACCCAGTACTTC. Encoded protein: CATSDFTTAKETQYF.

The chain employs TRBV29-1 and TRBJ2-1; D is possibly TRBD2 (6 bases). Germline V lookup: CDR1 SQVTM, CDR2 ANQGSEA. This CDR3 has 14 amino acids. The V and J ends lost 5 bases and 0 bases respectively, with 11 bases between them. The CDR3 coding sequence is TGCAGCGTTCGGAGGGACTCCTCCTACAATGAGCAGTTCTTC. This gives the protein CSVRRDSSYNEQFF.

The V and J genes are TRBV6-6 and TRBJ2-3; TRBD2 agrees at 13 bases. V was pared by 0 bases and J by 4 bases, with 4 bases of the junction left unmatched. Germline V gene data show CDR1 as MNHNY and CDR2 as SVGAGI (reference sequence). CDR3 length: 17 amino acids. In nucleotides, the CDR3 is TGTGCCAGCAGTTACTCCCGACTAGCGGGGGGCCCAGATACGCAGTATTTT. The encoded protein is CASSYSRLAGGPDTQYF.

This clonotype was seen ten or more times. The chain couples TRBV12-3 or TRBV12-4 to TRBJ2-3, with D possibly matching TRBD2 (5 bases). V was clipped by 6 bases and J by 4 bases, with 20 bases between them. CDR3 size: 16 residues. The CDR3 DNA is TGTGCCAGCAGCCCGGGAACTAACGCAAACCCAGATACGCAGTATTTT. Its protein product is CASSPGTNANPDTQYF.